This T cell receptor (beta chain) originates from a study of T cells in Graves' hyperthyroidism and ophthalmopathy. RNA transcripts provided the source from which TCR beta CDR3 regions were amplified. The HTBI primer set was used in a first-round RT-PCR of the TCR CDR3. TCRdb fed the multiplex PCR reads into MiXCR, producing one record per CDR3 protein. This repertoire shows around 580,000 distinct CDR3 sequences, about half found once; its top ten account for around 8%. After removal of 5 bases from V and 3 bases from J, the junction contained 7 bases not matched to a gene. This CDR3 is 13 amino acids long. Germline CDR1 reads DFQATT; CDR2 reads SNEGSKA (reference sequence).

The sequencing sample was made of peripheral blood or thyroid tissue (not recorded which). This clonotype was obtained from a young woman with Graves' hyperthyroidism. V gene TRBV20-1 combines with J gene TRBJ2-7; 7 bases line up with TRBD1. The CDR3 protein is CSAQDRLGYEQYF. CDR3 in DNA: TGCAGTGCTCAGGACAGGTTGGGCTACGAGCAGTACTTC.